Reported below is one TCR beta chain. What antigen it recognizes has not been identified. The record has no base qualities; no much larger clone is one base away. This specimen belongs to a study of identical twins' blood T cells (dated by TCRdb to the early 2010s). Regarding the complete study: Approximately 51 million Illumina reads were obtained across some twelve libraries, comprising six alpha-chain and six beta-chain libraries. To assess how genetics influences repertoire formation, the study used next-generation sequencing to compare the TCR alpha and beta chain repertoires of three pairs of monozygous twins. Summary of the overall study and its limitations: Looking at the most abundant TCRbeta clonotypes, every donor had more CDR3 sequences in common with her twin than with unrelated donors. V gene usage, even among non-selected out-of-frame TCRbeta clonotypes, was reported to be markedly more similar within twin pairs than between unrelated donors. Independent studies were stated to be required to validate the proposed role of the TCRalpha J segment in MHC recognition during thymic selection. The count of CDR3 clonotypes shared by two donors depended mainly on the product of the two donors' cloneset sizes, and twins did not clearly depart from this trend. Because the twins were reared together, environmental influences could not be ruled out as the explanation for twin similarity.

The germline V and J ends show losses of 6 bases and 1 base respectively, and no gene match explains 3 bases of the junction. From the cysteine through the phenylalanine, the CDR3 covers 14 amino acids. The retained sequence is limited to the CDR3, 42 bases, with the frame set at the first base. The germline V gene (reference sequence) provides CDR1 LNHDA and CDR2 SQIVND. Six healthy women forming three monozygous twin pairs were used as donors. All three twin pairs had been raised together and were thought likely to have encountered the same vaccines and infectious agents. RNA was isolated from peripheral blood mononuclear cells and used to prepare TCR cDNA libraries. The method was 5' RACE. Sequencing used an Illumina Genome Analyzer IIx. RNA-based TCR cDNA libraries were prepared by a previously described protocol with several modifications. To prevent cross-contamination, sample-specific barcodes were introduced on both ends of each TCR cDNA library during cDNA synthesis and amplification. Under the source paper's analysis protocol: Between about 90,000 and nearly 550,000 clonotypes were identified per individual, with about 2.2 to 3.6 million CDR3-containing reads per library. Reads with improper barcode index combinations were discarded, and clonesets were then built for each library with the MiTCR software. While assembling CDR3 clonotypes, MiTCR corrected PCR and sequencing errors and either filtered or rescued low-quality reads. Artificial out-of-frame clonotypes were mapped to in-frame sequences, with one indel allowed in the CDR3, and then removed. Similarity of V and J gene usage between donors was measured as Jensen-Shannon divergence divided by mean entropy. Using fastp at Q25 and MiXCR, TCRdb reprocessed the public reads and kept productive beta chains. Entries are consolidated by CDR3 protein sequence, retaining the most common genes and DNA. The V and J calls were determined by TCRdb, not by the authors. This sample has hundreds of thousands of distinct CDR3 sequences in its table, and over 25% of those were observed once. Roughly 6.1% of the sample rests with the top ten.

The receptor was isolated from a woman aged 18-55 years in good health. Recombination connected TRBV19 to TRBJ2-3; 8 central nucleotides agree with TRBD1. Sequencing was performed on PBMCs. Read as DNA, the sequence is TGTGCCAGTAGATCGACAGGGGGCACAGATACGCAGTATTTT. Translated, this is CASRSTGGTDTQYF.